This TCR beta chain is drawn from a study of long-term antiretroviral therapy in people with HIV. The authors ran the immunoSEQ assay, v3.0, at survey level. Some clones are missing from TCRdb's copy, which holds only in-frame ones; the method was immunoSEQ multiplex PCR. The sample holds around 9,700 clones, 70% to 75% seen once. About this clone: Its cognate antigen is unknown.

The germline V gene encodes CDR1 SGDLS and CDR2 YYNGEE. The V end was cut by 4 bases, the J end by 6 bases, with 19 bases between. The CDR3 runs to 15 residues. Study findings and constraints: Clones that expanded before ART (that is, prior to treatment) dominated the repertoire at all time points. ART preceded a rise in diversity that nonetheless stayed lower than in transplant donor controls.

United States facilities provided treatment to all participants with HIV. This TCR was sampled from a man between 35 and 55 years old with HIV. The specimen was unsorted PBMCs, collected 1.8 years before starting antiretroviral therapy. The V call is TRBV9, the J call TRBJ1-2; possibly TRBD1 for D (5 bases). The CDR3 sequence: CASSPLGADDDGYTF. As DNA, the CDR3 is TGTGCCAGCAGCCCCCTCGGGGCAGACGACGATGGCTACACCTTC.